This entry lists 12 T cell receptor beta chains sequenced from one sample in a study of blood T cell repertoires in COVID-19. Sequenced by immunoSEQ multiplex PCR; TCRdb stores in-frame clones only, minus some. The sample has nearly 55,000 clones; 86% are singletons. Sequenced: peripheral blood. These receptors were collected from a man between 65 and 85 years old with active COVID-19.

This chain joins TRBV11-2 and TRBJ1-2; 12 nucleotides line up with TRBD1. This CDR3 contains 18 residues. Germline CDR1 and CDR2: SGHAT and FQNNGV. Trimming at V came to 5 bases and at J to 4 bases, leaving 14 bases not matched to a gene. The DNA for the CDR3 is TGTGCCAGCAGCCCGAGGGGGACAGGGGGCGCCGGTACCTATGGCTACACCTTC. It is translated as CASSPRGTGGAGTYGYTF.

The J gene is TRBJ2-5, the V gene TRBV9; TRBD2 matches 12 bases. J lost 4 bases, V lost 3 bases, and 7 bases had no gene match. Germline V gives CDR1 SGDLS, CDR2 YYNGEE. CDR3 length equals 16 residues. CDR3 nucleotide sequence: TGTGCCAGCAGCGGCCAGACTAGCGGGGGTCTAGAGACCCAGTACTTC. It encodes CASSGQTSGGLETQYF.

This clone was seen once. This chain uses TRBV7-9 with TRBJ1-1, with TRBD1 as a possible D gene (5 bases). Germline V gene sequence: CDR1 SEHNR, CDR2 FQNEAQ (reference sequence). The CDR3 consists of 14 residues. Trimming removed 6 bases at V and 5 bases at J, with 16 bases between. Here the CDR3 DNA reads TGTGCCAGCAGTAAAACCAGGGAGGGGACTGAAGCTTTCTTT. This translates into CASSKTREGTEAFF.

The chain recombines TRBV7-6 with TRBJ2-3; 8 positions match TRBD1. The CDR3 spans 17 residues. V trimming: 4 bases; J trimming: 5 bases; junction bases outside the gene matches: 14. Germline assignment: CDR1 SGHVS and CDR2 FNYEAQ. The CDR3 sequence is CASSSLSRQGAGDTQYF. CDR3 bases: TGTGCCAGCAGCTCATTAAGCAGGCAGGGGGCCGGAGATACGCAGTATTTT.

CDR3 residues: CASSLRGTDTQYF. The DNA for the CDR3 is TGTGCCAGCAGCCTCCGGGGGACAGATACGCAGTATTTT. The V and J genes are TRBV9 and TRBJ2-3; D is perhaps TRBD2 (6 bases). This CDR3 region has 13 residues. Trimming pared 4 bases from V and 3 bases from J, leaving 9 bases between. Per germline, CDR1 SGDLS and CDR2 YYNGEE.

The chain employs TRBV3-1 (or the pseudogene TRBV3-2) and TRBJ2-7; D possibly corresponds to TRBD1 (5 bases). The V and J ends lost 5 bases and 5 bases respectively, with 16 bases between them. The CDR3 spans 14 residues. The germline V gene has CDR1 LGHDT and CDR2 YNNKEL (reference sequence). In DNA form, the CDR3 reads TGTGCCAGCAGCGCCCCCAGCAGGGCCCACGAGCAGTACTTC. It translates to CASSAPSRAHEQYF.

The genes are TRBV5-4 and TRBJ2-3; 7 positions match TRBD2. Germline V gene data show CDR1 as SGHNT and CDR2 as YYREEE (reference sequence). The J segment lost 2 bases and the V segment lost 4 bases, leaving 10 bases of the junction unmatched. The CDR3 runs 16 residues. Here the CDR3 reads CASSREPGGNTDTQYF. The CDR3 DNA follows: TGTGCCAGCAGCCGCGAACCGGGGGGTAACACAGATACGCAGTATTTT.

CDR3 amino acids: CASSVEGAGGGVQETQYF. The CDR3 nucleotides read TGTGCCAGCAGCGTAGAGGGGGCGGGCGGGGGGGTTCAAGAGACCCAGTACTTC. The chain is built from TRBV9 and TRBJ2-5; 9 positions agree with TRBD2. The CDR3 runs 18 residues. Germline CDR1 is SGDLS and CDR2 is YYNGEE. V shed 0 bases and J 2 bases; nucleotides not matched to a gene: 11.

In DNA, the CDR3 is TGTGCCAGCTCACCTGGGACAGGGCGGACAGATACGCAGTATTTT. Its protein product is CASSPGTGRTDTQYF. This chain joins TRBV18 and TRBJ2-3; TRBD1 agrees at 9 bases. V trimming: 3 bases; J trimming: 3 bases; junction bases outside the gene matches: 4. This CDR3 has 15 amino acids. Germline V CDR1 and CDR2: KGHSH, LQKENI.

The genes are TRBV18 and TRBJ1-4; D gene ambiguous. Trimming took 3 bases from V and 4 from J, leaving 15 bases between them. Germline V gene sequence: CDR1 KGHSH, CDR2 LQKENI. The CDR3 consists of 16 residues. CDR3 DNA sequence: TGTGCCAGCTCACCTTTTAGTGGAGTCCTTAATGAAAAACTGTTTTTT. It codes for CASSPFSGVLNEKLFF.

The rearrangement uses TRBV6-1 and TRBJ1-1; possible D gene TRBD1, 6 bases. Trimming left V 1 base short and J 3 bases short, with 21 bases between. The CDR3 runs 18 residues. Germline-derived CDR1 and CDR2 are MNHNS and SASEGT. CDR3 sequence reads: CASSEGVGALSGYTEAFF. CDR3 DNA sequence: TGTGCCAGCAGTGAAGGGGTGGGGGCGCTCAGTGGGTACACTGAAGCTTTCTTT.

J is TRBJ2-5 and V is TRBV24-1; tentative D call: TRBD2 (6 bases). Trimming cost V 4 bases and J 5 bases, with 22 bases left between them. Germline V gene sequence: CDR1 KGHDR, CDR2 SFDVKD. This CDR3 is built from 17 residues. Written as DNA, the CDR3 is TGTGCCACCAGTGACCCACCATCCGGGACTTCCGACGAGACCCAGTACTTC. As protein: CATSDPPSGTSDETQYF.